These T cell receptor beta chains were read from a single sample in a study of shared clonotypes between healthy human individuals. Produced via immunoSEQ multiplex PCR; TCRdb's table is partial and in-frame only. The table lists about 750,000 clones, about 92% of them singletons, with around 24% in the top ten. The sample comprised naive CD8+ T cells sorted from blood. Source of these receptors: a man aged 30 to 39 in good health. The conserved cysteine and the conserved F or W are not part of the CDR3 here. The D gene is left open where the match is weak.

j_call v_call d_call cdr3_aa
TRBJ2-7 TRBV29-1 TRBD2 SVDREGSYEQY
TRBJ2-7 TRBV5-5 - ASSPWGDIVYEQY
TRBJ2-5 TRBV7-6 - ASSFKPGHEGGRYQETQY
TRBJ2-1 TRBV27 - ASSLGGWSSYNEQF
TRBJ2-7 TRBV5-1 TRBD1 ASSLALFQGDYEQY
TRBJ1-1 TRBV5-1 TRBD1 ASSPGTGNTEAF
TRBJ2-7 TRBV30 - AWSVGSSYEQY
TRBJ1-1 TRBV12-5 TRBD1 ASGLVRGTGFQGVTEAF
TRBJ2-2 TRBV27 - ASSPQGFPGELF
TRBJ2-4 TRBV7-9 TRBD1 ASRKGQGENIQY
TRBJ1-5 TRBV5-8 TRBD1 ASSLATGSWIQPQH
TRBJ2-3 TRBV4-3 - ASSQEGAGLTDTQY
TRBJ2-2 TRBV7-2 TRBD2 ASSLDLAAVPGELF
TRBJ1-1 TRBV4-1 TRBD1 ATALGTGKEAF
TRBJ2-7 TRBV4-3 - ASSPSRGGTYEQY
TRBJ2-7 TRBV27 TRBD2 ASSSGGGPQASEQY
TRBJ2-1 TRBV27 - ASLSYGYNEQF
TRBJ1-1 TRBV11-2 - ASSLGEGEAF
TRBJ2-1 TRBV28 - ASSPMVTASSYNEQF
TRBJ2-7 TRBV6-5 - ASSPNAYEQY
TRBJ1-2 TRBV9 - ASFSNDGYT
TRBJ1-1 TRBV5-8 - ASSIAMNTEAF
TRBJ2-7 TRBV27 TRBD2 ASSYRTSYYEQY
TRBJ2-1 TRBV7-9 TRBD2 ASSLYSGARRDEQF
TRBJ1-5 TRBV19 - ASSPQGFKNQPQH
TRBJ2-1 TRBV5-1 TRBD2 ASSIETSGRPGDGEQF
TRBJ2-4 TRBV11-2 - ASSLGSLGLAKNIQY
TRBJ2-1 TRBV11-2 - ASSYELGSSYNEQF
TRBJ2-7 TRBV6-1 - ASSEEGLGLSFYEQY
TRBJ1-1 TRBV6-1 - ASSEGGTRGLNTEAF
TRBJ2-3 TRBV6-5 TRBD2 ASNKLAFSTDTQY
TRBJ2-1 TRBV5-1 - ASSLGVNEQF
TRBJ1-5 TRBV5-8 - ASQPNVTVGQPQH
TRBJ1-2 TRBV18 - ASSPSVQEGPAYGYT
TRBJ1-2 TRBV9 - ASSKTGTGNYGYT
TRBJ2-7 TRBV4-1 - ASSQVRYSYEQY
TRBJ1-2 TRBV6-1 - ATSIRANYGYT
TRBJ2-1 TRBV7-9 TRBD2 ASSLAGTSNEQF
TRBJ2-1 TRBV19 - ASSIVWSSYNEQF
TRBJ2-3 TRBV2 - ASRLGEGLTDTQY
TRBJ2-7 TRBV28 TRBD1 ASSSRDRGRYEQY
TRBJ2-2 TRBV7-9 - ASSQTGMNTGELF
TRBJ2-3 TRBV29-1 - SGSFSDTQY
TRBJ2-7 TRBV9 - ASSYLPQGNTYEQY
TRBJ2-3 TRBV7-8 TRBD2 ASSPSGISTDTQY
TRBJ2-2 TRBV21-1 - ASRDRRRELF
TRBJ2-7 TRBV18 TRBD2 ASSPVTAHSGRAQYEQY
TRBJ1-5 TRBV27 - ASSRQGINQPQH
TRBJ2-1 TRBV4-2 - ASSEDSGFVNEQF
TRBJ1-1 TRBV1 - TSGVRRKAF
TRBJ2-7 TRBV18 TRBD1 ASSERTGYYEQY
TRBJ2-5 TRBV7-2 - ASSTPGRKEETQY
TRBJ1-4 TRBV27 - ASSPSGATNEKLF